This T cell receptor (beta chain) stems from a study of cytomegalovirus exposure and HLA in healthy donors. Notes on the study in general: For most TCR sequences rarity was the rule, although some public TCRs occurred in many donors. Cytomegalovirus-associated TCR beta chains were listed, numbering some 150. According to a subsequent analysis, TCR clusters from the first cohort were inclined to appear together in the 120 or so validation repertoires.

The data were produced by immunoSEQ multiplex PCR, yet TCRdb's version contains in-frame clones alone and is incomplete. The table shows some 49,000 clones, with 94% occurring only once. This clone has only one observation. The target antigen is unknown. Sequencing used PBMCs. This TCR came from a woman aged 18 to 35 in good health and CMV-seropositive.

The CDR3 reads CASSRDRGDEQFF. As DNA, the CDR3 is TGTGCCAGCAGCCGGGACAGAGGCGATGAGCAGTTCTTC. The chain combines TRBV27 with TRBJ2-1; 7 bases align to TRBD1. The CDR3 sequence is 13 residues long. V dropped 6 bases and J dropped 8; count of bases not matched to a gene: 7. CDR1 MNHEY and CDR2 SMNVEV come from the germline V gene (reference sequence).